The 17 T cell receptor beta chains reported below all come from one sample, sequenced in a study of control samples from healthy donors and cancer patients. TCRdb's copy holds only in-frame clones and misses some; the assay was immunoSEQ multiplex PCR. The sample includes around 33,000 clones, approximately 86% seen only once; the top ten take roughly 1.6%. Material for sequencing was PBMCs. Receptors originate from a woman in her thirties or forties with lung cancer.

The gene calls are TRBV25-1 and TRBJ1-6, with D tentatively TRBD1 (6 bases). From germline, CDR1 is MGHDK and CDR2 SYGVNS. This CDR3 comprises 14 residues. V dropped 3 bases and J dropped 10 bases, with 13 bases sitting between them. CDR3 loop: CASSDRGWYSPLHF. For the CDR3, the DNA is TGTGCCAGCAGTGACAGGGGTTGGTACTCACCCCTCCACTTT.

The chain carries TRBV6-5 and TRBJ2-7, with D maybe TRBD1 (6 bases). V lost 6 bases, J lost 2 bases, and 17 bases lay in between. This CDR3 is 15 amino acids long. CDR1 MNHEY and CDR2 SVGAGI come from the germline V gene. CDR3 loop: CASSRTIWTAYEQYF. The CDR3 nucleotides read TGTGCCAGCAGCCGAACTATTTGGACAGCCTACGAGCAGTACTTC.

J is TRBJ2-1 and V is TRBV6-5; 10 bases align to TRBD2. Germline assignment: CDR1 MNHEY and CDR2 SVGAGI. V lost 7 bases, J lost 9 bases, and 9 bases stayed unmatched. CDR3 size: 14 residues. The CDR3 region is CASKGVSGGTEQFF. For the CDR3, the DNA is TGTGCCAGCAAGGGTGTTAGCGGGGGGACTGAGCAGTTCTTC.

The rearrangement joins TRBV5-4 to TRBJ2-2; no clear D gene. This CDR3 spans 13 amino acids. CDR1 is SGHNT and CDR2 is YYREEE in the germline V gene (reference sequence). V was cut by 0 bases and J by 6 bases, with 6 bases left in between. The CDR3 loop reads CASSLGGAGELFF. The CDR3 DNA is TGTGCCAGCAGCTTGGGGGGTGCCGGGGAGCTGTTTTTT.

This chain uses TRBV11-3 with TRBJ2-5, with D possibly matching TRBD1 (5 bases). Germline CDR1 SGHNT, CDR2 YENEEA. V lost 3 bases and J lost 1, with 12 bases in between. There are 15 residues in the CDR3. The CDR3 DNA follows: TGTGCCAGCAGCTTTGACAGTCTAAGCCAAGAGACCCAGTACTTC. Translated: CASSFDSLSQETQYF.

V usage is TRBV25-1 and J usage is TRBJ1-2; D unclear. The germline CDR1 and CDR2 sequences are MGHDK and SYGVNS. This CDR3 spans 13 amino acids. Trimming shortened V by 1 base and J by 0 bases, and 3 bases separated the two germline ends. CDR3 sequence (DNA): TGTGCCAGCAGTGAATCTCCTAACTATGGCTACACCTTC. Translated, it gives CASSESPNYGYTF.

The chain combines TRBV9 with TRBJ1-4; D is ambiguous. V was cut by 0 bases and J by 5 bases, with 2 bases left in between. The germline gives CDR1 SGDLS, CDR2 YYNGEE. CDR3 size: 12 residues. The CDR3 spells CASSVGNEKLFF. CDR3 DNA: TGTGCCAGCAGCGTAGGAAATGAAAAACTGTTTTTT.

CDR3 region: CASTFSGGLETQYF. For the CDR3, the DNA is TGTGCCAGCACCTTTAGCGGGGGCTTAGAGACCCAGTACTTC. V is TRBV5-6 and J is TRBJ2-5; 9 bases map to TRBD2. CDR3 length: 14 amino acids. Germline V CDR1 and CDR2: SGHDT, YYEEEE. With 6 bases clipped from V and 4 bases from J, the junction kept 7 bases outside the gene matches. Combining the CDR3 with reference TRBV5-6 and TRBJ2-5 gives the whole variable domain DAGVTQSPTHLIKTRGQQVTLRCSPKSGHDTVSWYQQALGQGPQFIFQYYEEEERQRGNFPDRFSGHQFPNYSSELNVNALLLGDSALYLCASTFSGGLETQYFGPGTRLLVL.

V gene TRBV19 combines with J gene TRBJ1-1, with D hard to call. This CDR3 spans 14 amino acids. V shed 3 bases and J shed 0 bases, with 8 bases lying between them. The germline gives CDR1 LNHDA, CDR2 SQIVND (reference sequence). The DNA of the CDR3 is TGTGCCAGTAGTATTAATCGCATGAACACTGAAGCTTTCTTT. Its protein product is CASSINRMNTEAFF.

The genes are TRBV2 and TRBJ1-2, with a possible D match to TRBD1 (5 bases). The CDR3 has 14 residues. Trimming took 8 bases from V and 2 from J, leaving 15 bases between them. Germline V CDR1 and CDR2: SNHLY, FYNNEI. In DNA form, the CDR3 reads TGTGCCAGCGGCCCAGGGTCTCCGAACTATGGCTACACCTTC. Protein sequence: CASGPGSPNYGYTF.

The chain joins TRBV7-2 to TRBJ2-2; D not certain. Germline CDR1 SGHTA, CDR2 FQGNSA. This CDR3 has 16 residues. Trimming removed 4 bases at V and 0 bases at J, with 12 bases between. The CDR3 here is CASSWAEFPNTGELFF. In nucleotides, the CDR3 is TGTGCCAGCAGCTGGGCAGAATTTCCGAACACCGGGGAGCTGTTTTTT.

The J gene is TRBJ1-3, the V gene TRBV7-9; tentatively, D is TRBD1 (5 bases). The CDR3 spans 15 residues. Germline lookup yields CDR1 SEHNR and CDR2 FQNEAQ (reference sequence). The ends were cut back, 1 base at V and 2 bases at J, with 9 bases in the middle. In DNA, the CDR3 is TGTGCCAGCAGCTTAGTGTCCAGGGCTGGAAACACCATATATTTT. Its translation is CASSLVSRAGNTIYF.

This rearrangement joins TRBV18 to TRBJ2-7; perhaps TRBD1 as D (6 bases). The V gene lost 2 bases and the J gene lost 6 bases, with 8 bases spanning the gap. CDR1 and CDR2 from the germline V gene are KGHSH and LQKENI. This CDR3 contains 12 residues. The DNA of the CDR3 is TGTGCCAGCTCACCAGGACAGCCCGAGCAGTACTTC. This encodes CASSPGQPEQYF.

The rearrangement uses TRBV7-2 and TRBJ2-5; D perhaps matches TRBD2 (7 bases). In germline, CDR1 is SGHTA, CDR2 FQGNSA. The CDR3 runs 15 residues. The V end was cut by 5 bases, the J end by 5 bases, with 18 bases between. CDR3 DNA: TGTGCCAGCAGCCCAGGGTGGGGGGGCGGTGAGACCCAGTACTTC. Translated, it gives CASSPGWGGGETQYF. Full variable domain (missing parts from reference TRBV7-2 and TRBJ2-5): GAGVSQSPSNKVTEKGKDVELRCDPISGHTALYWYRQSLGQGLEFLIYFQGNSAPDKSGLPSDRFSAERTGGSVSTLTIQRTQQEDSAVYLCASSPGWGGGETQYFGPGTRLLVL.

The chain is built from TRBV5-1 and TRBJ1-4; D perhaps matches TRBD1 (5 bases). The V end was cut by 4 bases, the J end by 2 bases, with 12 bases between. Germline CDR1 SGHRS, CDR2 YFSETQ. The CDR3 is 15 amino acids. The DNA of the CDR3 is TGCGCCAGCAGCCAGGGTCAGGGCACTAATGAAAAACTGTTTTTT. Translating gives CASSQGQGTNEKLFF.

In DNA form, the CDR3 reads TGTGCCAGCCGGAGGGGTGTTAATTCACCCCTCCACTTT. It specifies CASRRGVNSPLHF. The chain combines TRBV2 with TRBJ1-6; D is perhaps TRBD1 (5 bases). Deletions cut 8 bases from V and 6 bases from J, with 11 bases between. CDR1 is SNHLY, CDR2 FYNNEI, per germline. The CDR3 consists of 13 residues.

The V and J genes are TRBV18 and TRBJ1-3; D is perhaps TRBD1 (6 bases). The CDR3 sequence is 16 residues long. Trimming pared 3 bases from V and 2 bases from J, leaving 14 bases between. CDR1 and CDR2 from the germline V gene are KGHSH and LQKENI. The CDR3 spells CASSPDSLSAGNTIYF. The CDR3 DNA follows: TGTGCCAGCTCACCGGACAGTCTCTCGGCTGGAAACACCATATATTTT.